This paragraph reports one TCR beta chain. Antigen unknown. Donors were Caucasian adults residing in Nashville, Tennessee, USA. The data are from a study of shared clonotypes between healthy human individuals. General study points: Sampling covered nothing but blood. Tissue TCR repertoires likely differ from those found in blood.

The CDR3 totals 13 residues. Germline CDR1 reads SQVTM; CDR2 reads ANQGSEA. V trimming: 7 bases; J trimming: 4 bases; junction bases outside the gene matches: 6. The table came from immunoSEQ multiplex PCR; TCRdb's copy has only in-frame clones and leaves some out. The data hold 2 million to 2.5 million clones, with roughly 90% observed a single time. Sequenced sample: naive CD4+ T cells from PBMCs. Subset denoted: CD45RA+ positively selected. This receptor was obtained from a young man in good health. Some clones in this sample may be carry-over from other donors' samples. The rearrangement links TRBV29-1 to TRBJ1-3; 8 bases line up with TRBD1. CDR3 loop: CSAGTGGGNTIYF. In DNA, the CDR3 is TGCAGCGCCGGAACAGGGGGGGGAAACACCATATATTTT.